This T cell receptor beta chain originates from a study of cytomegalovirus exposure and HLA in healthy donors. With 60 Vbeta and 13 Jbeta primers, the PCR was carried out. This table comes from immunoSEQ multiplex PCR, and its TCRdb copy is limited to in-frame clones, with some not included. In the table there are about 210,000 clones, roughly four fifths of which are singletons. There are 15 residues in the CDR3. V was trimmed by 7 bases and J by 4 bases, leaving 20 bases between them. Germline CDR1 LNHDA, CDR2 SQIVND (reference sequence). This clone showed up just a few times. The antigen remains unidentified. The same CDR3 is also encoded by other DNA sequences in this sample. Study-wide results and limits: The sole available immune exposure information was CMV serostatus. Roughly uniform depth of sequencing across donors was assumed in presence/absence analyses. The dataset shows that most TCR sequences were rare, while some public TCRs occurred in many donors.

Sequencing was carried out using PBMCs. The receptor was derived from a man between 35 and 55 years old in good health and CMV-seropositive. V and J are TRBV19 and TRBJ2-7; possibly TRBD2 for D (5 bases). The CDR3 nucleotides are TGTGCCAGTACTCCCAGGCACGGGCGGGTGTACGAGCAGTACTTC. This codes for CASTPRHGRVYEQYF.